Each of the 5 T cell receptor beta chains below was sequenced from the same sample in a study of T cell responses to AZD1222 COVID-19 vaccine. Only in-frame clones appear in the TCRdb table, and some are missing; sequencing was by immunoSEQ multiplex PCR. The sample consists of around 95,000 clones, approximately 91% of them appearing once. Sequences were derived from peripheral blood, sampled on day 0 of AZD1222 vaccination. Receptors were obtained from an adult in good health.

The V gene is TRBV27, the J gene TRBJ1-6; unclear D gene. Germline CDR1 and CDR2: MNHEY and SMNVEV (reference sequence). This CDR3 is built from 14 residues. The germline V and J ends were trimmed by 6 bases and 7 bases, with 13 bases remaining between them. The CDR3 reads CASRPGQLNSPLHF. The CDR3 DNA reads TGTGCCAGCAGACCGGGCCAACTAAATTCACCCCTCCACTTT.

V and J are TRBV7-2 and TRBJ2-7; TRBD2 aligns across 8 bases. With V trimmed by 1 base and J by 2 bases, 4 bases remained unmatched. The CDR3 consists of 15 residues. Germline assignment: CDR1 SGHTA and CDR2 FQGNSA. CDR3 sequence: CASSLGAGETYEQYF. The CDR3 DNA reads as TGTGCCAGCAGCTTAGGAGCGGGAGAAACCTACGAGCAGTACTTC.

The V and J genes are TRBV27 and TRBJ1-5, with TRBD1 matching over 8 bases. The germline V gene encodes CDR1 MNHEY and CDR2 SMNVEV (reference sequence). The CDR3 runs 13 residues. J lost 4 bases, V lost 7 bases, and 3 bases had no gene match. CDR3 DNA: TGTGCCAGCAACAGGGGGGAGAATCAGCCCCAGCATTTT. It yields the protein CASNRGENQPQHF.

The V and J genes are TRBV3-1 (or the pseudogene TRBV3-2) and TRBJ2-3; TRBD2 is a possible D gene (6 bases). The germline gives CDR1 LGHDT, CDR2 YNNKEL (reference sequence). The ends were cut back, 0 bases at V and 3 bases at J, with 22 bases in the middle. This CDR3 is built from 19 residues. The CDR3 DNA reads as TGTGCCAGCAGCCAAGATAGGGCGGGGCTATCCGTAGGGACAGATACGCAGTATTTT. Encoded protein: CASSQDRAGLSVGTDTQYF.

V and J are TRBV10-2 and TRBJ1-6; D possibly corresponds to TRBD1 (5 bases). CDR1 and CDR2 from the germline V gene are WSHSY and SAAADI. Trimming took off 6 bases at V and 10 bases at J, with 13 bases between the two ends. This CDR3 comprises 13 residues. CDR3 amino acids: CASRGQGGSPLHF. DNA of the CDR3: TGCGCCAGCAGGGGGCAGGGCGGCTCACCCCTCCACTTT.